This TCR beta chain comes out of a study of OX40 agonist ivuxolimab in advanced cancers. General observations from the study: Some patients without response likewise showed low normalized clonal expansion.

This clone came up a few times. Antigen unknown. V gave up 6 bases and J gave up 1 base, with 0 bases separating them. The germline V gene has CDR1 LNHDA and CDR2 SQIVND (reference sequence). The length of the CDR3 is 10 residues. TCRdb's copy holds only in-frame clones and misses some; the assay was immunoSEQ multiplex PCR. Of approximately 99,000 clones listed, 85% to 90% are singletons. The source was CD4+ or CD8+ T cells sorted from blood, collected in a trial of the OX40 agonist ivuxolimab. The gene calls are TRBV19 and TRBJ1-1; D not resolved. The sequence was obtained from an adult with an advanced solid tumor such as melanoma, head and neck, liver or kidney cancer. The CDR3 loop reads CASRNTEAFF. The CDR3 DNA follows: TGTGCCAGTAGGAACACTGAAGCTTTCTTT.